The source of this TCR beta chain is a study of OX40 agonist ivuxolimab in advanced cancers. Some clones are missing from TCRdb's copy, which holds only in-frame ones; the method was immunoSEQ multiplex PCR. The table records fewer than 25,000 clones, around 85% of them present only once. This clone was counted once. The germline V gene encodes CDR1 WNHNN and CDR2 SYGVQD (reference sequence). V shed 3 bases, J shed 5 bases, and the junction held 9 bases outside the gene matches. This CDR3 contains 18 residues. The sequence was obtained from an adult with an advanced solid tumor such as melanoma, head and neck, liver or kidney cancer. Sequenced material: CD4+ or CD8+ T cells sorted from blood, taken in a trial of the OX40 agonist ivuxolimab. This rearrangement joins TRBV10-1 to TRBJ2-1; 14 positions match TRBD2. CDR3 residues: CASSDPGTSGSFDNEQFF. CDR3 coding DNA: TGCGCCAGCAGTGACCCCGGGACTAGCGGGAGTTTCGACAATGAGCAGTTCTTC.